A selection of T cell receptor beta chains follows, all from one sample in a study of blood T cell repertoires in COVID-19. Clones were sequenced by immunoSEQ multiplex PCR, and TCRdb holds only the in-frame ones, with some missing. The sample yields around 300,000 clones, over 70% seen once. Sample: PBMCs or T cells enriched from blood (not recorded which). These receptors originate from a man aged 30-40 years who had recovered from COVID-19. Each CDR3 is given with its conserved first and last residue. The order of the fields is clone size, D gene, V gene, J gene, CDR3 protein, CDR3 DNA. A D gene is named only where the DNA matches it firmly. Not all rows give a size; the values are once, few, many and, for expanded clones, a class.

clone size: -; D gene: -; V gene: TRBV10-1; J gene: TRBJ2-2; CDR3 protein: CASTGDTGELFF; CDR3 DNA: TGCGCCAGCACAGGGGACACCGGGGAGCTGTTTTTT
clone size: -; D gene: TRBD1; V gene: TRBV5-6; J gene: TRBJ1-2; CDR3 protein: CASSFGQGKDGYTF; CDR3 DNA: TGTGCCAGCAGCTTCGGACAGGGGAAGGATGGCTACACCTTC
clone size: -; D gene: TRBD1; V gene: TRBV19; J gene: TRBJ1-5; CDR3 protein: CASNEQGIMSNQPQHF; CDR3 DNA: TGTGCCAGTAATGAACAGGGGATTATGAGCAATCAGCCCCAGCATTTT
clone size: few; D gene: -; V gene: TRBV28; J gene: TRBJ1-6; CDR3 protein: CASSLGQPRSPLHF; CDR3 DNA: TGTGCCAGCAGTTTGGGGCAACCTAGATCACCCCTCCACTTT
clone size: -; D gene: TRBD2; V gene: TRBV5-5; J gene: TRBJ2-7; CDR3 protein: CASSLAGAGGLLGEQYF; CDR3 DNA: TGTGCCAGCAGCTTGGCTGGGGCGGGGGGGCTTTTGGGCGAGCAGTACTTC
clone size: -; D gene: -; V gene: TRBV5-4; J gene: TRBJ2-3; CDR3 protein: CASSLVRGDTQYF; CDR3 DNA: TGTGCCAGCAGCTTGGTTCGAGGGGATACGCAGTATTTT
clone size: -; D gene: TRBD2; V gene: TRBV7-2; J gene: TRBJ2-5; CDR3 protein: CASTRFSSGGETQYF; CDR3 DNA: TGTGCCAGCACCCGGTTTTCTAGCGGCGGAGAGACCCAGTACTTC
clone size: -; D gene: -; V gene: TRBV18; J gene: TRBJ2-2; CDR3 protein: CASSPPERAGTGELFF; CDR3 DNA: TGTGCCAGCTCACCACCGGAAAGGGCGGGCACCGGGGAGCTGTTTTTT
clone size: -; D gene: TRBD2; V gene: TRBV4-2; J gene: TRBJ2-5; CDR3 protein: CASSQGLGRGWRETQYF; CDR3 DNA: TGTGCCAGCAGCCAAGGGCTGGGGCGGGGGTGGAGGGAGACCCAGTACTTC
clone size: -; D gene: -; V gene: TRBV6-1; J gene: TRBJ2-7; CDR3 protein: CASSEAWRTHPLYEQYF; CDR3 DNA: TGTGCCAGCAGTGAAGCGTGGAGGACCCATCCCCTTTACGAGCAGTACTTC
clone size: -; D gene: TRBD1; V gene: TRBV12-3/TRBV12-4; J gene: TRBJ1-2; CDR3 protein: CASSSRTGYGYTF; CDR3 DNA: TGTGCCAGCAGTTCGCGGACAGGGTATGGCTACACCTTC
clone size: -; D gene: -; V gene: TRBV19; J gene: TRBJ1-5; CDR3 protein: CASSFESGANNQPQHF; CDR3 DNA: TGTGCCAGTAGTTTTGAATCAGGGGCCAACAATCAGCCCCAGCATTTT